A single sample gave rise to the 19 T cell receptor beta chains below, sequenced in a study of T cell responses to AZD1222 COVID-19 vaccine. Clones were sequenced by immunoSEQ multiplex PCR, and TCRdb holds only the in-frame ones, with some missing. The table records 99,000 or so clones, about 91% of them present only once. The specimen was peripheral blood, collected on day 0 of AZD1222 vaccination. The receptors here all came from an adult in good health.

The chain carries TRBV25-1 and TRBJ1-4, with 8 bases matching TRBD1. Germline V gene lookup returns CDR1 MGHDK and CDR2 SYGVNS. The V gene end was trimmed by 3 bases and the J gene end by 0 bases; junction bases not matched to a gene: 3. The CDR3 is 16 amino acids. The CDR3 bases are TGTGCCAGCAGTGACCCACAGGGGGCAACTAATGAAAAACTGTTTTTT. Translation gives CASSDPQGATNEKLFF.

Sample share makes this clone medium-sized. This chain joins TRBV7-9 and TRBJ1-2; tentatively, D is TRBD1 (5 bases). Trimming took 5 bases from V and 4 from J, leaving 8 bases between them. Germline CDR1 SEHNR, CDR2 FQNEAQ (reference sequence). The CDR3 length is 12 residues. The CDR3 spells CASSRDLYGYTF. The CDR3 DNA reads as TGTGCCAGCAGCAGGGACCTCTATGGCTACACCTTC. The complete variable domain, with remaining parts taken from reference TRBV7-9 and TRBJ1-2, reads DTGVSQNPRHKITKRGQNVTFRCDPISEHNRLYWYRQTLGQGPEFLTYFQNEAQLEKSRLLSDRFSAERPKGSFSTLEIQRTEQGDSAMYLCASSRDLYGYTFGSGTRLTVV.

With respect to this clone: At one end, the junction sequence differs from germline, possibly due to a read error. The CDR3 DNA reads as TGTGCCAGCAGCTTAGAACGGTTGTATGTCCCAAGCTTC. It is translated as CASSLERLYVPSF. The rearrangement joins TRBV11-2 to TRBJ1-2; D not certain. Germline values: CDR1 SGHAT, CDR2 FQNNGV. The CDR3 length is 13 residues.

V usage is TRBV7-8 and J usage is TRBJ1-2, with a weak D call TRBD1 (5 bases). The CDR3 runs to 13 residues. The V gene's germline CDR1 is SGHVS and CDR2 FQNEAQ. Between the trimmed V and J ends, which lost 3 bases and 7 bases, there was a span of 12 bases. Here the CDR3 DNA reads TGTGCCAGCAGCTTGGGAAGGGGTGGTGGCTACACCTTC. It yields the protein CASSLGRGGGYTF.

The gene calls are TRBV6-6 and TRBJ2-5, with D perhaps TRBD2 (5 bases). CDR3 size: 14 residues. V gave up 6 bases and J gave up 0 bases, with 11 bases separating them. The germline CDR1 and CDR2 sequences are MNHNY and SVGAGI (reference sequence). This CDR3 is CASSQNGNQETQYF. In DNA form, the CDR3 reads TGTGCCAGCAGCCAGAACGGGAACCAAGAGACCCAGTACTTC.

This chain connects TRBV2 to TRBJ1-4; D is possibly TRBD1 (5 bases). Germline CDR1 and CDR2: SNHLY and FYNNEI. The CDR3 has 13 residues. V was trimmed by 3 bases and J by 7 bases, leaving 9 bases between them. This chain's CDR3 is CASSDGAAEKLFF. For the CDR3, the DNA is TGTGCCAGCAGTGATGGGGCAGCTGAAAAACTGTTTTTT.

This sequence joins TRBV18 and TRBJ2-5; perhaps TRBD1 as D (6 bases). The CDR3 is 13 residues long. Trimming shortened V by 5 bases and J by 5 bases, and 12 bases separated the two germline ends. Germline V gene lookup returns CDR1 KGHSH and CDR2 LQKENI. The CDR3 is CASSNRAVETQYF. For the CDR3, the DNA is TGTGCCAGCTCAAACAGGGCTGTCGAGACCCAGTACTTC.

The V call is TRBV29-1, the J call TRBJ2-1; D is perhaps TRBD2 (5 bases). The CDR3 has 12 residues. The germline V gene has CDR1 SQVTM and CDR2 ANQGSEA. Trimming took off 6 bases at V and 7 bases at J, with 13 bases between the two ends. The DNA for the CDR3 is TGCAGCGTCGGACTGTCGGGGAATGAGCAGTTCTTC. It codes for CSVGLSGNEQFF.

The chain joins TRBV7-2 to TRBJ1-1; perhaps TRBD1 as D (5 bases). This CDR3 is 15 amino acids long. V was cut by 5 bases and J by 1 base, with 14 bases left in between. Germline loops: CDR1 SGHTA, CDR2 FQGNSA. The CDR3 loop reads CASSARGVGNTEAFF. The CDR3 DNA follows: TGTGCCAGCAGCGCCCGAGGGGTTGGGAACACTGAAGCTTTCTTT.

This chain uses TRBV3-1 (or the pseudogene TRBV3-2) with TRBJ1-1, with TRBD1 matching over 7 bases. CDR1 is LGHDT, CDR2 YNNKEL, per germline (reference sequence). With V trimmed by 3 bases and J by 3 bases, 4 bases remained unmatched. The CDR3 sequence is 14 residues long. The CDR3, as DNA: TGTGCCAGCAGCCAGGGCGACAGGGACACTGAAGCTTTCTTT. Amino acid sequence: CASSQGDRDTEAFF.

CDR3 protein: CASIPGQGQETQYF. The CDR3 coding sequence is TGTGCCAGCATCCCTGGACAGGGACAGGAGACCCAGTACTTC. This rearrangement joins TRBV6-5 to TRBJ2-5; 8 bases fit TRBD1. This CDR3 comprises 14 residues. CDR1 and CDR2 (germline): MNHEY, SVGAGI. V dropped 7 bases and J dropped 5; count of bases not matched to a gene: 9.

About this clone: In the same sample, other DNA sequences code for this CDR3. V usage is TRBV18 and J usage is TRBJ1-5; perhaps TRBD1 as D (6 bases). From germline, CDR1 is KGHSH and CDR2 LQKENI. The CDR3 has 15 residues. V shed 3 bases and J shed 4 bases, with 13 bases lying between them. CDR3: CASSPETGSNQPQHF. The CDR3 bases are TGTGCCAGCTCACCCGAGACAGGATCGAATCAGCCCCAGCATTTT.

This chain connects TRBV4-2 to TRBJ2-7; D not certain. Germline CDR1 LGHNA, CDR2 YNFKEQ. V lost 0 bases and J 2 bases, leaving 14 bases between the germline ends. This CDR3 is built from 16 residues. CDR3 amino acids: CASSQDEVGIAYEQYF. CDR3 nucleotide sequence: TGTGCCAGCAGCCAAGATGAAGTAGGGATCGCCTACGAGCAGTACTTC.

This chain joins TRBV5-1 and TRBJ2-7; D remains ambiguous. CDR1 is SGHRS, CDR2 YFSETQ, per germline. The CDR3 contains 12 residues. Trimming took 4 bases from V and 0 from J, leaving 5 bases between them. In DNA form, the CDR3 reads TGCGCCAGCAGCCTAACCTCCTACGAGCAGTACTTC. Protein: CASSLTSYEQYF.

The V gene is TRBV30, the J gene TRBJ2-1; tentatively, D is TRBD2 (7 bases). CDR3 length: 14 residues. Trimming removed 4 bases from V and 7 bases from J, with 17 bases in between. CDR1 is GTSNPN and CDR2 is SVGIG in the germline V gene (reference sequence). CDR3 sequence reads: CAWTGGVLGNEQFF. The CDR3, as DNA: TGTGCCTGGACGGGGGGCGTCTTGGGGAATGAGCAGTTCTTC.

This chain uses TRBV7-2 with TRBJ2-1; D may match TRBD1 or TRBD2 (5 bases each). Deletions cut 9 bases from V and 0 bases from J, with 12 bases between. CDR1 and CDR2 (germline): SGHTA, FQGNSA. The CDR3 covers 14 residues. The CDR3 DNA reads as TGTGCCAGTACGCGAGGGGACTCCTACAATGAGCAGTTCTTC. Translated: CASTRGDSYNEQFF.

V is TRBV6-5 and J is TRBJ2-1; D may be TRBD1 or TRBD2 (5 bases each). Germline CDR1 MNHEY, CDR2 SVGAGI. The length of the CDR3 is 15 residues. Trimming stripped 0 bases from V and 7 bases from J, with 13 bases between. For the CDR3, the DNA is TGTGCCAGCAGTTACTCGACCATGGGACGGAATGAGCAGTTCTTC. This codes for CASSYSTMGRNEQFF.

This rearrangement joins TRBV7-8 to TRBJ1-1; D unclear. The germline V gene has CDR1 SGHVS and CDR2 FQNEAQ. Deletions cut 1 base from V and 10 bases from J, with 13 bases between. The CDR3 consists of 13 residues. The CDR3 nucleotides are TGTGCCAGCAGCTTAGAGGTCCCACTTCCAGCTTTCTTT. The encoded protein is CASSLEVPLPAFF.

The V gene is TRBV19, the J gene TRBJ2-3; 12 bases fit TRBD2. Unmatched junction bases numbered 4, after V lost 3 bases and J lost 3 bases. Germline CDR1 reads LNHDA; CDR2 reads SQIVND (reference sequence). The CDR3 length is 16 residues. The CDR3 loop is CASSMVGLAGTDTQYF. CDR3 DNA sequence: TGTGCCAGTAGTATGGTAGGACTAGCGGGGACAGATACGCAGTATTTT.